One sample yielded the 21 T cell receptor beta chains listed below, sequenced in a study of blood T cell repertoires in COVID-19. Clones were read by immunoSEQ multiplex PCR, and TCRdb kept only the in-frame ones, dropping some. Of some 70,000 clones in the sample, more than 85% were seen once. Sequencing used peripheral blood. These TCRs come from a man in his 60s with acute or convalescent COVID-19.

Worth noting for this clone: Compared with germline, one end of the junction differs, possibly owing to a read error. The chain carries TRBV19 and TRBJ2-7; 9 bases line up with TRBD2. This CDR3 contains 15 residues. Germline CDR1 LNHDA, CDR2 SQIVND (reference sequence). CDR3 in amino acids: CASSIAGVASYEQYF. CDR3 in DNA: TGTGCCAGTAGCATAGCGGGAGTCGCCTCCTACGAGCAGTACTTC.

V gene TRBV18 combines with J gene TRBJ1-1; 10 bases are shared with TRBD1. In germline, CDR1 is KGHSH, CDR2 LQKENI. The CDR3 spans 14 residues. V was clipped by 3 bases and J by 8 bases; unmatched bases: 6. The CDR3 bases are TGTGCCAGCTCACCGCCGGGACAGGGGTTAGAAGCTTTCTTT. Amino acids: CASSPPGQGLEAFF.

The chain is built from TRBV11-1 and TRBJ2-1; TRBD2 agrees at 8 bases. Trimming removed 5 bases from V and 5 bases from J; junction bases left unmatched: 5. Germline-derived CDR1 and CDR2 are SGHAT and FQDESV (reference sequence). The CDR3 runs 14 residues. The CDR3 region is CASSILAANNEQFF. The CDR3 coding sequence is TGTGCCAGCAGCATACTAGCGGCTAACAATGAGCAGTTCTTC.

The V call is TRBV10-1, the J call TRBJ1-6; D is possibly TRBD1 (6 bases). Trimming took 0 bases from V and 3 from J, leaving 15 bases between them. This CDR3 contains 18 residues. Germline assignment: CDR1 WNHNN and CDR2 SYGVQD (reference sequence). In DNA form, the CDR3 reads TGCGCCAGCAGTGAGTCACGCCTCAGGGGTGGCTATAATTCACCCCTCCACTTT. Translated: CASSESRLRGGYNSPLHF.

The chain couples TRBV6-5 to TRBJ1-1; D may be TRBD1 (6 bases). The CDR3 sequence is 13 residues long. Per the germline V gene, CDR1 is MNHEY and CDR2 is SVGAGI. Trimming took off 5 bases at V and 1 base at J, with 8 bases between the two ends. CDR3 amino acids: CASSPTGNTEAFF. DNA of the CDR3: TGTGCCAGCAGTCCGACAGGGAACACTGAAGCTTTCTTT.

This sequence joins TRBV5-1 and TRBJ2-6, with 7 bases fitting TRBD1. Per germline, CDR1 SGHRS and CDR2 YFSETQ. The CDR3 sequence is 17 residues long. Germline trimming cut 4 bases from V and 0 bases from J; bases unmatched to any gene: 7. The CDR3 nucleotides read TGCGCCAGCAGCCAGGGGACAGTACACTCTGGGGCCAACGTCCTGACTTTC. The encoded protein is CASSQGTVHSGANVLTF.

The genes are TRBV5-1 and TRBJ1-1; maybe TRBD1 (6 bases). V gave up 3 bases and J gave up 5 bases, with 17 bases separating them. This CDR3 is built from 15 residues. Germline loops: CDR1 SGHRS, CDR2 YFSETQ. The CDR3 DNA is TGCGCCAGCAGCTGGGGGAGGGGGATAGGAACTGAAGCTTTCTTT. It specifies CASSWGRGIGTEAFF.

This chain uses TRBV6-1 with TRBJ2-1, with TRBD2 matching over 7 bases. V trimming: 2 bases; J trimming: 7 bases; junction bases outside the gene matches: 14. The CDR3 consists of 17 residues. CDR1 and CDR2 from the germline V gene are MNHNS and SASEGT. CDR3 bases: TGTGCCAGCAGTGAACTGGTGACTAGCCGCTTGGGTAATGAGCAGTTCTTC. It codes for CASSELVTSRLGNEQFF.

The V gene is TRBV11-2, the J gene TRBJ2-1; possibly TRBD2 for D (5 bases). Looked up from germline, CDR1 is SGHAT and CDR2 is FQNNGV. CDR3 length equals 15 residues. V was clipped by 0 bases and J by 4 bases, with 10 bases between them. CDR3 loop: CASSLELDTYNEQFF. The CDR3 DNA follows: TGTGCCAGCAGCTTAGAACTAGATACATACAATGAGCAGTTCTTC.

This chain joins TRBV19 and TRBJ2-2; D is undetermined. Trimming left V 10 bases short and J 2 bases short, with 17 bases between. The CDR3 sequence is 15 residues long. Germline CDR1 and CDR2: LNHDA and SQIVND (reference sequence). The CDR3 DNA follows: TGTGCCACTAAGAGAGAAAGCGTAAACACCGGGGAGCTGTTTTTT. As protein: CATKRESVNTGELFF.

The gene calls are TRBV6-6 and TRBJ2-3; D may be TRBD1 (5 bases). The CDR3 extends over 14 amino acids. Trimming removed 2 bases from V and 4 bases from J, with 10 bases in between. CDR1 and CDR2 (germline): MNHNY, SVGAGI (reference sequence). CDR3 protein: CASSYVWGADTQYF. CDR3 nucleotides: TGTGCCAGCAGTTACGTTTGGGGCGCAGATACGCAGTATTTT.

The CDR3 sequence: CASSLEGLWSSGNTIYF. DNA of the CDR3: TGTGCCAGCAGCTTAGAAGGACTCTGGAGCTCTGGAAACACCATATATTTT. This chain joins TRBV7-6 and TRBJ1-3; D is unresolved. The CDR3 sequence is 17 residues long. Germline lookup yields CDR1 SGHVS and CDR2 FNYEAQ. The V gene lost 1 base and the J gene lost 0 bases, with 13 bases spanning the gap.

V usage is TRBV5-1 and J usage is TRBJ2-1; 12 nucleotides agree with TRBD2. The CDR3 is 15 amino acids. V shed 1 base, J shed 5 bases, and the junction held 1 base outside the gene matches. Germline loops: CDR1 SGHRS, CDR2 YFSETQ. The DNA of the CDR3 is TGCGCCAGCAGCTTGACTAGCGGGGGGCACAATGAGCAGTTCTTC. Translating gives CASSLTSGGHNEQFF.

The V and J genes are TRBV19 and TRBJ2-7; 10 nucleotides match TRBD2. Per germline, CDR1 LNHDA and CDR2 SQIVND (reference sequence). This CDR3 comprises 16 residues. With V trimmed by 0 bases and J by 5 bases, 7 bases remained unmatched. CDR3 sequence: CASSIDRASGSHEQYF. CDR3 in DNA: TGTGCCAGTAGTATAGATCGCGCTAGCGGGAGCCACGAGCAGTACTTC.

As concerns this clone: Other DNA sequences within the sample encode an identical CDR3. J is TRBJ2-5 and V is TRBV7-9; possibly TRBD1 for D (5 bases). The CDR3 is made up of 13 amino acids. The germline CDR1 and CDR2 sequences are SEHNR and FQNEAQ (reference sequence). V was cut by 1 base and J by 4 bases, with 7 bases left in between. CDR3 nucleotides: TGTGCCAGCAGCTTAGGGACAAGAGAGACCCAGTACTTC. It encodes CASSLGTRETQYF. The full variable domain, its missing parts supplied by reference TRBV7-9 and TRBJ2-5, is DTGVSQNPRHKITKRGQNVTFRCDPISEHNRLYWYRQTLGQGPEFLTYFQNEAQLEKSRLLSDRFSAERPKGSFSTLEIQRTEQGDSAMYLCASSLGTRETQYFGPGTRLLVL.

The V and J genes are TRBV5-1 and TRBJ1-1; a possible D gene is TRBD1 (5 bases). The CDR3 spans 18 residues. The V and J ends lost 3 bases and 2 bases respectively, with 23 bases between them. In germline, CDR1 is SGHRS, CDR2 YFSETQ. The CDR3 DNA reads TGCGCCAGCAGCTGGGCCTTTGGGACGACAGCGGGTAACACTGAAGCTTTCTTT. It is translated as CASSWAFGTTAGNTEAFF.

This clone came up once. The V call is TRBV14, the J call TRBJ2-1; D remains unclear. Germline CDR1 SGHDN, CDR2 FVKESK. The CDR3 covers 15 residues. V lost 2 bases and J lost 1, with 9 bases in between. Here the CDR3 reads CASSQLQISYNEQFF. The CDR3 DNA sequence: TGTGCCAGCAGCCAACTACAGATTTCCTACAATGAGCAGTTCTTC.

The V call is TRBV6-6, the J call TRBJ2-2, with a weak D call TRBD1 (5 bases). This CDR3 has 17 amino acids. V lost 5 bases and J lost 6, with 22 bases in between. The germline V gene has CDR1 MNHNY and CDR2 SVGAGI (reference sequence). CDR3 sequence (DNA): TGTGCCAGCAGTCCTCAGGGTTTGGGCCCTCGGGCCGGGGAGCTGTTTTTT. Protein sequence: CASSPQGLGPRAGELFF.

The chain carries TRBV12-3 or TRBV12-4 and TRBJ2-3, with TRBD2 identical over 8 bases. V trimming: 9 bases; J trimming: 5 bases; junction bases outside the gene matches: 7. The CDR3 is 13 residues long. Here the CDR3 reads CASSGKGRDTQYF. DNA for the CDR3: TGTGCCAGTAGCGGGAAGGGGAGAGATACGCAGTATTTT.

The chain employs TRBV6-1 and TRBJ2-3; maybe TRBD1 (6 bases). CDR1 and CDR2 from the germline V gene are MNHNS and SASEGT. This CDR3 is built from 15 residues. The V gene lost 1 base and the J gene lost 4 bases, with 12 bases spanning the gap. CDR3 coding DNA: TGTGCCAGCAGTGAAGTCGCAGGGGTTGCAGATACGCAGTATTTT. Translated: CASSEVAGVADTQYF.

The J gene is TRBJ1-1, the V gene TRBV9; 8 nucleotides align to TRBD1. With V trimmed by 3 bases and J by 0 bases, 10 bases remained unmatched. The CDR3 has 17 residues. In germline, CDR1 is SGDLS, CDR2 YYNGEE. The CDR3 is CASSAPTGEPMNTEAFF. CDR3 coding DNA: TGTGCCAGCAGCGCTCCGACAGGGGAACCGATGAACACTGAAGCTTTCTTT.